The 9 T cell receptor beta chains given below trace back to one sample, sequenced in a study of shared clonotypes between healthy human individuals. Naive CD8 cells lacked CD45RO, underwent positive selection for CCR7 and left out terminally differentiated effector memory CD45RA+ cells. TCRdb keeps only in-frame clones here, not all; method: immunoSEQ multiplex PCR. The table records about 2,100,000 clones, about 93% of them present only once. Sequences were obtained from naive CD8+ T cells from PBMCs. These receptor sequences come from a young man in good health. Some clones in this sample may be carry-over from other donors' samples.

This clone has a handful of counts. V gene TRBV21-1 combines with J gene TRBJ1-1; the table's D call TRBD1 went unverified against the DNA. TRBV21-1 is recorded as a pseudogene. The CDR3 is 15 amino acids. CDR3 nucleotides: TGTGCCAGCAGCAAACCTGGGCAGGGGAACACTGAAGCTTTCTTT. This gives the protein CASSKPGQGNTEAFF.

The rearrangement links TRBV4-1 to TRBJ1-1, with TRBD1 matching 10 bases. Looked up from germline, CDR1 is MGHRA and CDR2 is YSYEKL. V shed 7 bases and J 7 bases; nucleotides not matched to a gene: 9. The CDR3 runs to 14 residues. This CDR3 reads CASTQPGTGVEAFF. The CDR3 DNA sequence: TGCGCCAGCACGCAACCTGGGACAGGGGTTGAAGCTTTCTTT.

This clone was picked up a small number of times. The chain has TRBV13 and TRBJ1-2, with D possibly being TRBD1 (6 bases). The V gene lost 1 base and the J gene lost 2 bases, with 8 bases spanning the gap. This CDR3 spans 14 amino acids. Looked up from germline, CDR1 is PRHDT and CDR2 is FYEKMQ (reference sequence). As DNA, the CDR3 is TGTGCCAGCAGCTTAGAGGGGGTGAACTATGGCTACACCTTC. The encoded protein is CASSLEGVNYGYTF.

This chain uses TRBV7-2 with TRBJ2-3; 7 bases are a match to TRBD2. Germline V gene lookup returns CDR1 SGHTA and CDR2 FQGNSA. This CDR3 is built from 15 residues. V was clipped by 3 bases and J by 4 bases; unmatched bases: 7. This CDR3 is CASSLGGRAADTQYF. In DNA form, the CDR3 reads TGTGCCAGCAGCTTGGGTGGGAGGGCGGCAGATACGCAGTATTTT.

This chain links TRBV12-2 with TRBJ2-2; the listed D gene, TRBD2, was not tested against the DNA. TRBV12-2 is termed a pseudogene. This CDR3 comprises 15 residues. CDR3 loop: CASRLVGRRIGELFF. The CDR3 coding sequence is TGTGCAAGTCGCTTAGTAGGACGGAGGATCGGGGAGCTGTTTTTT.

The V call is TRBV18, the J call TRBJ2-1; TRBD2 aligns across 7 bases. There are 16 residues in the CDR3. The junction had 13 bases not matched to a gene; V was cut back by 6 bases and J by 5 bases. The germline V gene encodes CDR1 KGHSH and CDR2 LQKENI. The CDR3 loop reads CASSPQGGSLDNEQFF. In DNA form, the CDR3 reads TGTGCCAGCTCCCCCCAGGGCGGGAGCCTTGACAATGAGCAGTTCTTC. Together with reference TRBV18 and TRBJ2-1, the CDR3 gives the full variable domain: NAGVMQNPRHLVRRRGQEARLRCSPMKGHSHVYWYRQLPEEGLKFMVYLQKENIIDESGMPKERFSAEFPKEGPSILRIQQVVRGDSAAYFCASSPQGGSLDNEQFFGPGTRLTVL.

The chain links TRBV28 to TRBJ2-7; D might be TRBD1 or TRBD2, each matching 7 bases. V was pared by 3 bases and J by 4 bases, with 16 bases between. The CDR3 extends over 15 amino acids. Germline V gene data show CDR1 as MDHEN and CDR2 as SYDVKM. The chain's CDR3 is CASSFPQGGFYEQYF. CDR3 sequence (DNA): TGTGCCAGCAGTTTTCCCCAGGGGGGGTTTTACGAGCAGTACTTC.

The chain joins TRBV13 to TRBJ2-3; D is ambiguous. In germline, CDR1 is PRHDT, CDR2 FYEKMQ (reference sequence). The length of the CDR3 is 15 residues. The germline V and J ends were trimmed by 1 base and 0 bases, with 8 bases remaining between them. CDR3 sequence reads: CASSLATSSTDTQYF. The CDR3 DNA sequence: TGTGCCAGCAGCTTAGCTACTTCTAGCACAGATACGCAGTATTTT.

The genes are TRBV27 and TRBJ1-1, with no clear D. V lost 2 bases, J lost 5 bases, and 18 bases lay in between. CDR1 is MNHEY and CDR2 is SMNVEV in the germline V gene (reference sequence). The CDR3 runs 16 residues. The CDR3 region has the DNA TGTGCCAGCAGTTTAGCCTCAGGAGTGTTGGGGACTGAAGCTTTCTTT. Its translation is CASSLASGVLGTEAFF.